Each of the 21 T cell receptor beta chains below was sequenced from the same sample in a study of T cell responses to AZD1222 COVID-19 vaccine (dated by TCRdb to the early 2020s). The time point label, as the study defines it: baseline before first vaccination. Library creation used the immunoSEQ multiplex PCR assay. Drawn from immuneACCESS, this table holds only the in-frame rearrangements with V and J called that TCRdb kept. Clones are partly lost; checked studies trace under half to an unresolved V gene and leave the rest unexplained. This sample has some 150,000 clones in its table, and about 89% of those were observed once. 1.6% of the sample is in the top ten clones. Here the sequenced sample was peripheral blood, taken on day 0 of AZD1222 vaccination. These receptors were taken from an adult in good health.

This clone was detected a few times. The chain has TRBV2 and TRBJ2-1, with D perhaps matching TRBD1 (6 bases). CDR1 is SNHLY and CDR2 is FYNNEI in the germline V gene. The CDR3 extends over 13 amino acids. Trimming shortened V by 6 bases and J by 2 bases, and 8 bases separated the two germline ends. The CDR3 loop reads CASSRTAYNEQFF. For the CDR3, the DNA is TGTGCCAGCAGCCGGACAGCCTACAATGAGCAGTTCTTC.

The chain carries TRBV10-3 and TRBJ1-2; the match to TRBD1 covers 9 bases. Germline CDR1 is ENHRY and CDR2 is SYGVKD. This CDR3 comprises 15 residues. Trimming took 2 bases from V and 4 from J; bases not matched to a gene: 5. This CDR3 is CAISETGGSSYGYTF. The CDR3 DNA reads as TGTGCCATCAGTGAGACAGGGGGCAGTAGCTATGGCTACACCTTC.

This clone was seen just once. V and J are TRBV19 and TRBJ1-2; 9 positions agree with TRBD1. The germline V gene encodes CDR1 LNHDA and CDR2 SQIVND (reference sequence). Trimming took 4 bases from V and 8 from J; bases not matched to a gene: 8. The CDR3 loop spans 14 amino acids. CDR3 protein: CASSKDRGSSGYTF. The CDR3 nucleotides read TGTGCCAGTAGTAAAGACAGGGGGAGTAGCGGCTACACCTTC.

The chain combines TRBV6-5 with TRBJ2-7; 8 bases map to TRBD2. Germline V gives CDR1 MNHEY, CDR2 SVGAGI. CDR3 length equals 12 residues. J was trimmed by 4 bases and V by 7 bases; bases with no gene match: 3. In nucleotides, the CDR3 is TGTGCCAGCATCAGCGGGAGTTACGAGCAGTACTTC. It codes for CASISGSYEQYF.

The chain combines TRBV3-1 (or the pseudogene TRBV3-2) with TRBJ1-1; tentative D call: TRBD1 (5 bases). V dropped 1 base and J dropped 1 base, with 10 bases sitting between them. Germline values: CDR1 LGHDT, CDR2 YNNKEL (reference sequence). The CDR3 spans 15 residues. CDR3 DNA sequence: TGTGCCAGCAGCCAAGTTGGGACTGCGAACACTGAAGCTTTCTTT. It codes for CASSQVGTANTEAFF.

The J gene is TRBJ2-7, the V gene TRBV5-5; 7 bases align to TRBD1. V was clipped by 3 bases and J by 4 bases; unmatched bases: 7. This CDR3 contains 14 residues. In germline, CDR1 is SGHKS, CDR2 YYEKEE (reference sequence). The CDR3: CASSSDRVRYEQYV. The CDR3, as DNA: TGTGCCAGCAGCTCCGACAGGGTTCGGTACGAGCAGTACGTC.

This clone was seen a few times. The rearrangement joins TRBV7-3 to TRBJ2-1, with 9 bases fitting TRBD2. CDR3 size: 15 residues. The J segment lost 4 bases and the V segment lost 5 bases, leaving 6 bases of the junction unmatched. CDR1 and CDR2 (germline): SGHTA, FQGTGA. CDR3 sequence: CASSPAGGYYNEQFF. The CDR3 DNA follows: TGTGCCAGCAGCCCAGCGGGGGGCTATTACAATGAGCAGTTCTTC.

This chain uses TRBV7-8 with TRBJ2-1; D unclear. CDR3 length equals 11 residues. Germline CDR1 SGHVS, CDR2 FQNEAQ. Trimming pared 1 base from V and 9 bases from J, leaving 4 bases between. Here the CDR3 reads CASSLVGEQFF. The CDR3, as DNA: TGTGCCAGCAGCTTAGTTGGTGAGCAGTTCTTC.

The CDR3 DNA sequence: TGTGCCAGCACCCCGACGGGTCGAGAAAAACTGTTTTTT. Its protein product is CASTPTGREKLFF. This sequence joins TRBV7-9 and TRBJ1-4; D unclear. Trimming stripped 7 bases from V and 8 bases from J, with 14 bases between. This CDR3 region has 13 residues. Germline assignment: CDR1 SEHNR and CDR2 FQNEAQ (reference sequence).

The gene calls are TRBV7-2 and TRBJ1-4; D is perhaps TRBD1 (5 bases). There are 15 residues in the CDR3. V was clipped by 6 bases and J by 3 bases, with 14 bases between them. CDR1 and CDR2 from the germline V gene are SGHTA and FQGNSA. The CDR3 region has the DNA TGTGCCAGCAGTTTGAGGGGCTTGGCTAATGAAAAACTGTTTTTT. Translating gives CASSLRGLANEKLFF.

Written as DNA, the CDR3 is TGTGCCAGCAGTTCGGGACAGTCTTTCGTCCTGACTTTC. This codes for CASSSGQSFVLTF. This chain connects TRBV12-3 or TRBV12-4 to TRBJ2-6; 7 nucleotides align to TRBD1. The CDR3 covers 13 residues. The V segment lost 4 bases and the J segment 12 bases; nucleotides outside the gene matches: 6.

V gene TRBV28 combines with J gene TRBJ1-4; TRBD1 might be the D (5 bases). The CDR3 loop spans 15 amino acids. V lost 7 bases to trimming and J lost 4 bases, with 16 bases between them. CDR1 and CDR2 (germline): MDHEN, SYDVKM. The CDR3 DNA sequence: TGTGCCAGCACCCCCGGTGGGCAGGGTAATGAAAAACTGTTTTTT. As protein: CASTPGGQGNEKLFF.

The V gene is TRBV2, the J gene TRBJ2-1; D possibly corresponds to TRBD2 (5 bases). Trimming removed 2 bases from V and 4 bases from J, with 18 bases in between. This CDR3 is 17 amino acids long. CDR1 is SNHLY and CDR2 is FYNNEI in the germline V gene. CDR3 sequence: CASSENEFRTHYNEQFF. Here the CDR3 DNA reads TGTGCCAGCAGTGAAAATGAATTCAGGACTCATTACAATGAGCAGTTCTTC. Combining the CDR3 with reference TRBV2 and TRBJ2-1 gives the whole variable domain EPEVTQTPSHQVTQMGQEVILRCVPISNHLYFYWYRQILGQKVEFLVSFYNNEISEKSEIFDDQFSVERPDGSNFTLKIRSTKLEDSAMYFCASSENEFRTHYNEQFFGPGTRLTVL.

The gene calls are TRBV28 and TRBJ2-5; either TRBD1 or TRBD2 may fit D (5 bases each). The CDR3 has 16 amino acids. The germline CDR1 and CDR2 sequences are MDHEN and SYDVKM. Between the trimmed V and J ends, which lost 1 base and 5 bases, there was a span of 17 bases. CDR3 in amino acids: CASSLLVGPPRETQYF. The CDR3 DNA sequence: TGTGCCAGCAGTTTATTGGTGGGACCACCGCGGGAGACCCAGTACTTC.

CDR3: CASSPRDSGYGYTF. The DNA of the CDR3 is TGTGCCAGCAGCCCCCGGGACAGTGGGTATGGCTACACCTTC. This chain joins TRBV7-2 and TRBJ1-2; 7 bases fit TRBD1. CDR3 length: 14 amino acids. The germline CDR1 and CDR2 sequences are SGHTA and FQGNSA. J lost 5 bases, V lost 5 bases, and 8 bases had no gene match.

The chain links TRBV9 to TRBJ2-6; 8 bases are a match to TRBD2. The length of the CDR3 is 18 residues. Germline CDR1 and CDR2: SGDLS and YYNGEE. Trimming took 4 bases from V and 3 from J; bases not matched to a gene: 12. The CDR3 sequence: CASSPSGGGGIGANVLTF. CDR3 nucleotides: TGTGCCAGCAGCCCCAGTGGGGGCGGGGGGATTGGGGCCAACGTCCTGACTTTC.

This chain uses TRBV5-6 with TRBJ1-3, with D unresolved. The CDR3 totals 15 residues. Germline CDR1 and CDR2: SGHDT and YYEEEE. V lost 2 bases to trimming and J lost 0 bases, with 9 bases between them. The CDR3 loop reads CASSLGVTSGNTIYF. CDR3 coding DNA: TGTGCCAGCAGCTTAGGTGTGACCTCTGGAAACACCATATATTTT. The full variable domain, rest sourced from reference TRBV5-6 and TRBJ1-3, is DAGVTQSPTHLIKTRGQQVTLRCSPKSGHDTVSWYQQALGQGPQFIFQYYEEEERQRGNFPDRFSGHQFPNYSSELNVNALLLGDSALYLCASSLGVTSGNTIYFGEGSWLTVV.

This sequence joins TRBV3-1 (or the pseudogene TRBV3-2) and TRBJ2-1; 10 nucleotides align to TRBD2. CDR1 and CDR2 (germline): LGHDT, YNNKEL (reference sequence). The J segment lost 4 bases and the V segment lost 3 bases, leaving 6 bases of the junction unmatched. This CDR3 spans 16 amino acids. For the CDR3, the DNA is TGTGCCAGCAGCCATGGACTAGCGGTAGGGTACAATGAGCAGTTCTTC. It is translated as CASSHGLAVGYNEQFF.

The J gene is TRBJ1-1, the V gene TRBV10-3; tentatively, D is TRBD1 (6 bases). This CDR3 is 13 amino acids long. V was trimmed by 5 bases and J by 8 bases, leaving 15 bases between them. From germline, CDR1 is ENHRY and CDR2 SYGVKD. In nucleotides, the CDR3 is TGTGCCATCAGTTCGGACAGAGCCACCGAAGCTTTCTTT. This sequence encodes CAISSDRATEAFF.

This sequence joins TRBV3-1 (or the pseudogene TRBV3-2) and TRBJ1-1; possible D gene TRBD1, 6 bases. The CDR3 is 15 residues long. V was trimmed by 0 bases and J by 5 bases, leaving 13 bases between them. Germline V CDR1 and CDR2: LGHDT, YNNKEL (reference sequence). For the CDR3, the DNA is TGTGCCAGCAGCCAAGATAGTACAGGGAGGACTGAAGCTTTCTTT. Its protein product is CASSQDSTGRTEAFF.

The chain's CDR3 is CASSQPGRRFTGYTF. The DNA of the CDR3 is TGTGCCAGCAGCCAACCGGGCCGGCGATTTACTGGCTACACCTTC. V usage is TRBV14 and J usage is TRBJ1-2; D ambiguous. With 2 bases removed from V and 7 bases from J, the gap between germline ends came to 17 bases. Germline V gene sequence: CDR1 SGHDN, CDR2 FVKESK. The CDR3 spans 15 residues.